Presented here are 17 T cell receptor beta chains from one specimen sequenced in a study of T cell responses to AZD1222 COVID-19 vaccine. TCRdb's copy holds only in-frame clones and misses some; the assay was immunoSEQ multiplex PCR. Among roughly 140,000 clones listed, approximately 88% were seen once. The sequences come from peripheral blood, collected on day 0 of AZD1222 vaccination. The origin of the receptors is an adult in good health.

The V gene is TRBV30, the J gene TRBJ1-2; D ambiguous. The germline gives CDR1 GTSNPN, CDR2 SVGIG (reference sequence). The CDR3 has 12 amino acids. The V end lost 0 bases, the J end lost 4 bases, and 6 bases lay between the germline ends. CDR3 loop: CAWSVTAYGYTF. The CDR3, as DNA: TGTGCCTGGAGTGTAACAGCCTATGGCTACACCTTC.

This chain uses TRBV6-5 with TRBJ1-1; D possibly corresponds to TRBD1 (5 bases). CDR1 is MNHEY and CDR2 is SVGAGI in the germline V gene. V lost 6 bases and J 4 bases, leaving 12 bases between the germline ends. CDR3 length equals 13 residues. The CDR3 bases are TGTGCCAGCAGATCACAGGAGGTCACTGAAGCTTTCTTT. This encodes CASRSQEVTEAFF.

The chain is built from TRBV6-5 and TRBJ2-7; D gene ambiguous. Between the trimmed V and J ends, which lost 4 bases and 4 bases, there was a span of 14 bases. CDR3 length equals 14 residues. The germline CDR1 and CDR2 sequences are MNHEY and SVGAGI. For the CDR3, the DNA is TGTGCCAGCAGTTCCGTGATGGTACGTTACGAGCAGTACTTC. Translated: CASSSVMVRYEQYF.

A single count supports this clone. The J gene is TRBJ2-1, the V gene TRBV29-1, with 14 bases aligning to TRBD2. Per the germline V gene, CDR1 is SQVTM and CDR2 is ANQGSEA. Germline trimming cut 4 bases from V and 9 bases from J; bases unmatched to any gene: 8. The length of the CDR3 is 15 residues. In nucleotides, the CDR3 is TGCAGCGTTGTTGGGACTAGCGGGAGATTAGGTGAGCAGTTCTTC. Its protein is CSVVGTSGRLGEQFF.

This chain uses TRBV9 with TRBJ1-6, with a tentative D call TRBD1 (5 bases). Between the trimmed V and J ends, which lost 2 bases and 8 bases, there was a span of 8 bases. The CDR3 consists of 13 residues. Germline V gives CDR1 SGDLS, CDR2 YYNGEE. The CDR3 sequence is CASSVGTDSPLHF. The CDR3 coding sequence is TGTGCCAGCAGCGTCGGGACGGATTCACCCCTCCACTTT.

This chain links TRBV6-5 with TRBJ1-1, with D hard to call. Germline CDR1 is MNHEY and CDR2 is SVGAGI. The V and J ends lost 2 bases and 0 bases respectively, with 10 bases between them. CDR3 length equals 15 residues. The CDR3 DNA follows: TGTGCCAGCAGTTACGGCTGGGCGATGAACACTGAAGCTTTCTTT. Translating gives CASSYGWAMNTEAFF.

The V call is TRBV4-3, the J call TRBJ1-4, with D perhaps TRBD1 (6 bases). The CDR3 has 16 residues. From germline, CDR1 is LGHNA and CDR2 YSLEER. Trimming took off 0 bases at V and 6 bases at J, with 14 bases between the two ends. CDR3 amino acids: CASSQDLPGAYEKLFF. CDR3 DNA: TGCGCCAGCAGCCAAGATCTTCCGGGGGCGTATGAAAAACTGTTTTTT.

This sequence joins TRBV7-2 and TRBJ2-7; D remains unclear. V lost 0 bases and J 0 bases, leaving 12 bases between the germline ends. In germline, CDR1 is SGHTA, CDR2 FQGNSA. This CDR3 region has 16 residues. In DNA, the CDR3 is TGTGCCAGCAGCTTAGCCCACCGCGCGAGCTCCTACGAGCAGTACTTC. Translation gives CASSLAHRASSYEQYF.

This clone has only a few counts. The CDR3 nucleotides read TGTGCCAGCAGTCTTCTAGGGGATGGCTACACCTTC. The encoded protein is CASSLLGDGYTF. The V call is TRBV6-2 or TRBV6-3, the J call TRBJ1-2; D perhaps matches TRBD1 (5 bases). CDR1 and CDR2 (germline): MNHEY, SVGEGT. The CDR3 is 12 amino acids. V was pared by 5 bases and J by 6 bases, with 10 bases between.

This clone is medium-sized (0.01 to 0.1%) within its sample. The chain carries TRBV10-1 and TRBJ2-7; D is possibly TRBD2 (5 bases). CDR1 and CDR2 (germline): WNHNN, SYGVQD (reference sequence). The germline V and J ends were trimmed by 4 bases and 3 bases, with 7 bases remaining between them. The length of the CDR3 is 12 residues. The CDR3 DNA reads TGCGCCAGCAGTGTTACTAGCTACGAGCAGTACTTC. It encodes CASSVTSYEQYF.

V gene TRBV6-6 combines with J gene TRBJ1-5; D perhaps matches TRBD1 (5 bases). The CDR3 is 13 residues long. V lost 7 bases and J lost 4, with 11 bases in between. The V gene's germline CDR1 is MNHNY and CDR2 SVGAGI (reference sequence). The CDR3, as DNA: TGTGCCAGCATCAACGGGGGTAATCAGCCCCAGCATTTT. Encoded protein: CASINGGNQPQHF.

Here the CDR3 reads CASSWITANTGELFF. CDR3 nucleotides: TGCGCCAGCAGCTGGATCACAGCGAACACCGGGGAGCTGTTTTTT. The rearrangement links TRBV5-1 to TRBJ2-2; D gene uncertain. Looked up from germline, CDR1 is SGHRS and CDR2 is YFSETQ. There are 15 residues in the CDR3. V was shortened by 3 bases and J by 0 bases, with 9 bases between the two germline ends.

The genes are TRBV28 and TRBJ1-4; tentatively, D is TRBD1 (5 bases). This CDR3 is 15 amino acids long. With 4 bases removed from V and 5 bases from J, the gap between germline ends came to 14 bases. Germline CDR1 reads MDHEN; CDR2 reads SYDVKM. CDR3 amino acids: CASSSLGTGNEKLFF. As DNA, the CDR3 is TGTGCCAGCAGTTCTCTAGGGACGGGGAATGAAAAACTGTTTTTT.

This clone appeared a few times. The chain carries TRBV3-1 (or the pseudogene TRBV3-2) and TRBJ1-5; a possible D gene is TRBD1 (5 bases). CDR3 length equals 16 residues. V was pared by 0 bases and J by 2 bases, with 11 bases between. Germline lookup yields CDR1 LGHDT and CDR2 YNNKEL (reference sequence). DNA of the CDR3: TGTGCCAGCAGCCAAGAAGGGACGGGGGGCAATCAGCCCCAGCATTTT. Encoded protein: CASSQEGTGGNQPQHF.

The J gene is TRBJ2-5, the V gene TRBV15; D might be TRBD2 (7 bases). Germline-derived CDR1 and CDR2 are LNHNV and YYDKDF (reference sequence). V shed 3 bases and J shed 7 bases, with 18 bases lying between them. This CDR3 has 15 residues. The CDR3 sequence is CATSRDLQGGATQYF. CDR3 sequence (DNA): TGTGCCACCAGCAGGGACTTACAGGGAGGGGCGACCCAGTACTTC.

CDR3 in amino acids: CASSLRGPDYEQYF. CDR3 sequence (DNA): TGTGCCAGCAGCTTACGAGGACCTGACTACGAGCAGTACTTC. The V and J genes are TRBV11-3 and TRBJ2-7; D is unclear. This CDR3 is 14 amino acids long. Germline values: CDR1 SGHNT, CDR2 YENEEA. V was shortened by 2 bases and J by 3 bases, with 11 bases between the two germline ends.

The chain recombines TRBV6-5 with TRBJ2-1; TRBD1 matches 9 bases. The CDR3 has 15 residues. Germline CDR1 MNHEY, CDR2 SVGAGI. Trimming took 2 bases from V and 7 from J; bases not matched to a gene: 6. CDR3 residues: CASSYLGQGWNEQFF. The CDR3 DNA reads as TGTGCCAGCAGTTACCTGGGACAGGGATGGAATGAGCAGTTCTTC.